Shown below are 15 T cell receptor beta chains from a single sample sequenced in a study of T cells in Graves' hyperthyroidism and ophthalmopathy. Amplified TCR beta CDR3 regions came from RNA transcripts. An initial round of RT-PCR targeting the TCR CDR3 relied on the HTBI primer set. In TCRdb, the multiplex PCR reads were re-called with MiXCR into one record per CDR3 protein. The sample has more than 350,000 distinct CDR3 sequences; 15% are singletons. Sequencing input: blood. These receptor sequences come from a woman aged 60-70 years with Graves' ophthalmopathy.

This clonotype was picked up many times. The chain has TRBV30 and TRBJ2-7, with TRBD1 matching 8 bases. The J segment lost 5 bases and the V segment lost 5 bases, leaving 5 bases of the junction unmatched. This CDR3 is built from 12 residues. Germline values: CDR1 GTSNPN, CDR2 SVGIG (reference sequence). The DNA for the CDR3 is TGTGCCTGGGGACAGGGCAGGAACGAGCAGTACTTC. It encodes CAWGQGRNEQYF. The full variable domain, in which reference TRBV30 and TRBJ2-7 provide the parts outside the CDR3, is SQTIHQWPATLVQPVGSPLSLECTVEGTSNPNLYWYRQAAGRGLQLLFYSVGIGQISSEVPQNLSASRPQDRQFILSSKKLLLSDSGFYLCAWGQGRNEQYFGPGTRLTVT.

The chain has TRBV19 and TRBJ2-7; 10 bases align to TRBD2. Germline trimming cut 4 bases from V and 0 bases from J; bases unmatched to any gene: 6. The CDR3 length is 16 residues. The germline gives CDR1 LNHDA, CDR2 SQIVND (reference sequence). The CDR3 is CASSRIAGGISYEQYF. The CDR3 nucleotides read TGTGCCAGTAGTAGAATAGCGGGAGGAATCTCCTACGAGCAGTACTTC.

There are many counts of this clonotype. The V call is TRBV9, the J call TRBJ1-2; D is unclear. Germline V lookup: CDR1 SGDLS, CDR2 YYNGEE. With 1 base removed from V and 3 bases from J, the gap between germline ends came to 13 bases. The CDR3 is 15 residues long. The CDR3: CASSVREGSDYGYTF. CDR3 bases: TGTGCCAGCAGCGTACGGGAGGGTTCGGACTATGGCTACACCTTC. Based on the CDR3 plus reference TRBV9 and TRBJ1-2, the full variable domain is DSGVTQTPKHLITATGQRVTLRCSPRSGDLSVYWYQQSLDQGLQFLIQYYNGEERAKGNILERFSAQQFPDLHSELNLSSLELGDSALYFCASSVREGSDYGYTFGSGTRLTVV.

This clonotype has ten or more counts. This sequence joins TRBV20-1 and TRBJ2-3; no clear D. This CDR3 comprises 14 residues. Germline V gene sequence: CDR1 DFQATT, CDR2 SNEGSKA (reference sequence). V was cut by 4 bases and J by 0 bases, with 11 bases left in between. Written as DNA, the CDR3 is TGCAGTGCTACAGACCACCTGAGCACAGATACGCAGTATTTT. Its protein is CSATDHLSTDTQYF.

J is TRBJ2-1 and V is TRBV5-1, with 9 positions matching TRBD2. The CDR3 length is 16 residues. Germline V CDR1 and CDR2: SGHRS, YFSETQ. The V gene end was trimmed by 0 bases and the J gene end by 2 bases; junction bases not matched to a gene: 3. The CDR3 sequence: CASSLESGRTYNEQFF. The CDR3, as DNA: TGCGCCAGCAGCTTGGAAAGCGGGAGGACCTACAATGAGCAGTTCTTC.

This clonotype was picked up many times. The chain combines TRBV7-9 with TRBJ2-7; D uncertain. The germline gives CDR1 SEHNR, CDR2 FQNEAQ (reference sequence). With 1 base removed from V and 0 bases from J, the gap between germline ends came to 10 bases. The CDR3 has 15 amino acids. The CDR3 loop reads CASSLGSQYSYEQYF. The DNA for the CDR3 is TGTGCCAGCAGCTTAGGGTCCCAATACTCCTACGAGCAGTACTTC.

This clonotype was counted at least ten times. V usage is TRBV12-3 or TRBV12-4 and J usage is TRBJ2-3, with 9 bases that match TRBD2. With V trimmed by 4 bases and J by 5 bases, 4 bases remained unmatched. This CDR3 is 14 amino acids long. DNA of the CDR3: TGTGCCAGCAGTTCGACTAGCGGAGGAGATACGCAGTATTTT. As protein: CASSSTSGGDTQYF.

In its sample, this clonotype was seen a few times. This chain links TRBV19 with TRBJ2-1, with D possibly matching TRBD2 (5 bases). Per germline, CDR1 LNHDA and CDR2 SQIVND (reference sequence). V lost 6 bases and J 5 bases, leaving 11 bases between the germline ends. The CDR3 has 13 amino acids. The chain's CDR3 is CASRRGIDNEQFF. DNA for the CDR3: TGTGCCAGTAGGAGAGGGATAGACAATGAGCAGTTCTTC.

The chain joins TRBV19 to TRBJ1-5; D is ambiguous. CDR3 length: 16 amino acids. The germline V gene has CDR1 LNHDA and CDR2 SQIVND (reference sequence). Trimming pared 1 base from V and 3 bases from J, leaving 13 bases between. The CDR3 sequence is CASSIVPGLNNQPQHF. In DNA, the CDR3 is TGTGCCAGTAGTATAGTTCCGGGGTTGAACAATCAGCCCCAGCATTTT.

Ten or more counts support this clonotype. The chain joins TRBV12-3 or TRBV12-4 to TRBJ1-6; D gene uncertain. V dropped 1 base and J dropped 4 bases, with 5 bases sitting between them. The CDR3 contains 14 residues. CDR3 nucleotides: TGTGCCAGCAGTTTAGGCCAGTATAATTCACCCCTCCACTTT. Its protein is CASSLGQYNSPLHF.

At least ten counts were recorded for this clonotype. The chain recombines TRBV5-1 with TRBJ1-1, with 7 bases that match TRBD1. Trimming at V came to 4 bases and at J to 1 base, leaving 10 bases not matched to a gene. Germline values: CDR1 SGHRS, CDR2 YFSETQ. This CDR3 region has 16 residues. CDR3 loop: CASSPIRQGANTEAFF. For the CDR3, the DNA is TGCGCCAGCAGCCCCATCCGACAGGGAGCGAACACTGAAGCTTTCTTT.

This clonotype has a handful of counts. V gene TRBV5-1 combines with J gene TRBJ2-4; D is possibly TRBD2 (7 bases). Germline V gene sequence: CDR1 SGHRS, CDR2 YFSETQ. The CDR3 runs to 14 residues. The V gene lost 4 bases and the J gene lost 6 bases, with 14 bases spanning the gap. In DNA, the CDR3 is TGCGCCAGCAGCGGTGGGGGGGCCTTAAACATTCAGTACTTC. This translates into CASSGGGALNIQYF.

This chain links TRBV28 with TRBJ2-3; the D call may be TRBD1 or TRBD2 (5 bases each). V was trimmed by 4 bases and J by 2 bases, leaving 13 bases between them. CDR3 size: 15 residues. CDR1 MDHEN and CDR2 SYDVKM come from the germline V gene. The DNA for the CDR3 is TGTGCCAGCAGTTCCTTTGACGGGGCCACAGATACGCAGTATTTT. Its protein product is CASSSFDGATDTQYF.

In this sample, this clonotype turned up many times. The chain's CDR3 is CSVRREGPNNEQFF. As DNA, the CDR3 is TGCAGCGTTAGGAGGGAGGGACCGAACAATGAGCAGTTCTTC. The chain has TRBV29-1 and TRBJ2-1, with 7 nucleotides matching TRBD2. CDR1 and CDR2 (germline): SQVTM, ANQGSEA. CDR3 length equals 14 residues. J lost 5 bases, V lost 5 bases, and 9 bases had no gene match.

This clonotype was seen at least ten times. The gene calls are TRBV7-2 and TRBJ2-6; D possibly corresponds to TRBD1 (5 bases). Trimming stripped 5 bases from V and 2 bases from J, with 7 bases between. This CDR3 region has 14 residues. Germline V CDR1 and CDR2: SGHTA, FQGNSA. The CDR3 spells CASSQGTGANVLTF. The CDR3 DNA sequence: TGTGCCAGCAGCCAGGGCACTGGGGCCAACGTCCTGACTTTC.